The rows below give T cell receptor beta chains drawn from one sample of a study of cytomegalovirus exposure and HLA in healthy donors. The method was immunoSEQ multiplex PCR; TCRdb's version includes in-frame clones alone and lacks a portion of them. The sample table sets out nearly 35,000 clones. The sample comprised PBMCs. The receptors were gathered from a woman aged 40 to 50 in good health and CMV-seropositive. The conserved cysteine and the conserved F or W are not part of the CDR3 here. The order of the fields is clone size, J gene, V gene, CDR3 protein. Only part of the rows carry a size: once, few, many, or a class if the clone is expanded.

abundance: .; j_gene: TRBJ2-5; v_gene: TRBV7-8; CDR3aa: ASSLGPEDQETQY
abundance: .; j_gene: TRBJ1-1; v_gene: TRBV15; CDR3aa: ATSRAREPEAF
abundance: .; j_gene: TRBJ2-7; v_gene: TRBV11-2; CDR3aa: ASSPGTGEGYEQY
abundance: .; j_gene: TRBJ2-7; v_gene: TRBV29-1; CDR3aa: SVRNVSAYEQY
abundance: .; j_gene: TRBJ2-5; v_gene: TRBV25-1; CDR3aa: ASSAHSGSVETQY
abundance: .; j_gene: TRBJ1-4; v_gene: TRBV4-2; CDR3aa: ASSQGDEKLF
abundance: .; j_gene: TRBJ1-1; v_gene: TRBV27; CDR3aa: ASSSPLGGFVAGTEAF
abundance: .; j_gene: TRBJ2-7; v_gene: TRBV7-9; CDR3aa: ASSLAVGSGYEQY
abundance: .; j_gene: TRBJ2-2; v_gene: TRBV5-6; CDR3aa: ASSLGDSLYTGELF
abundance: .; j_gene: TRBJ2-5; v_gene: TRBV5-1; CDR3aa: ASSGGLGDETQY
abundance: .; j_gene: TRBJ2-3; v_gene: TRBV5-4; CDR3aa: ASSLPQVTDTQY
abundance: .; j_gene: TRBJ1-5; v_gene: TRBV10-3; CDR3aa: AISGGDQPQH
abundance: .; j_gene: TRBJ1-1; v_gene: TRBV7-3; CDR3aa: ASMYSGGTEAF
abundance: .; j_gene: TRBJ2-7; v_gene: TRBV5-3; CDR3aa: ARSKAGVSYEQY
abundance: .; j_gene: TRBJ2-7; v_gene: TRBV6-5; CDR3aa: ASSPGSYEQY
abundance: .; j_gene: TRBJ2-3; v_gene: TRBV30; CDR3aa: AWSGEGDTQY
abundance: medium-sized; j_gene: TRBJ1-2; v_gene: TRBV19; CDR3aa: ASRTGIYGYT
abundance: .; j_gene: TRBJ2-7; v_gene: TRBV5-1; CDR3aa: ASSLVPSRSEQY
abundance: .; j_gene: TRBJ1-3; v_gene: TRBV7-9; CDR3aa: ATTAGGFGNTIY
abundance: .; j_gene: TRBJ2-3; v_gene: TRBV7-2; CDR3aa: ASSLGLAGDTQY
abundance: .; j_gene: TRBJ2-4; v_gene: TRBV5-4; CDR3aa: ASSARQENIQY
abundance: .; j_gene: TRBJ1-5; v_gene: TRBV19; CDR3aa: ASSRAVNQPQH
abundance: .; j_gene: TRBJ2-7; v_gene: TRBV7-9; CDR3aa: ASSLSSGYEQY
abundance: .; j_gene: TRBJ2-7; v_gene: TRBV28; CDR3aa: ASNPDETGRDEQY
abundance: .; j_gene: TRBJ2-7; v_gene: TRBV13; CDR3aa: ASSPAWPSGDYEQY
abundance: .; j_gene: TRBJ1-1; v_gene: TRBV4-1; CDR3aa: ASSQDRDRRTEAF
abundance: .; j_gene: TRBJ2-7; v_gene: TRBV13; CDR3aa: ASSLTSGSRYEQY
abundance: .; j_gene: TRBJ1-2; v_gene: TRBV6-5; CDR3aa: ASSYSTRDNYGYT
abundance: .; j_gene: TRBJ1-1; v_gene: TRBV6-5; CDR3aa: ASSYIMNTEAF